This TCR beta chain was obtained from a study of OX40 agonist ivuxolimab in advanced cancers. Method: immunoSEQ multiplex PCR; TCRdb's copy keeps in-frame clones and lacks some. The table shows roughly 38,000 clones, with approximately 80% occurring only once. This receptor was obtained from an adult with an advanced solid tumor such as melanoma, head and neck, liver or kidney cancer. This specimen consisted of CD4+ or CD8+ T cells sorted from blood, obtained in a trial of the OX40 agonist ivuxolimab.

This CDR3 reads CARGSTETQYF. Written as DNA, the CDR3 is TGTGCCCGGGGCAGCACAGAGACCCAGTACTTC. The V call is TRBV30, the J call TRBJ2-5, with D perhaps TRBD1 or TRBD2 (5 bases each). There are 11 residues in the CDR3. The germline CDR1 and CDR2 sequences are GTSNPN and SVGIG (reference sequence). V was cut by 8 bases and J by 4 bases, with 11 bases left in between.